The 20 T cell receptor beta chains in this list originate from one sample, sequenced in a study of radiotherapy plus CTLA-4 blockade in lung cancer. TCRdb's copy holds only in-frame clones and misses some; the assay was immunoSEQ multiplex PCR. The table includes 120,000 or so clones, 90% detected once. Sample: peripheral blood, taken from a patient treated with radiotherapy plus ipilimumab. The receptors here all came from a human donor with non-small cell lung cancer that progressed on radiotherapy plus ipilimumab.

The rearrangement uses TRBV18 and TRBJ1-3, with 8 bases aligning to TRBD1. The CDR3 is made up of 15 amino acids. CDR1 and CDR2 (germline): KGHSH, LQKENI. The junction had 3 bases not matched to a gene; V was cut back by 3 bases and J by 2 bases. The chain's CDR3 is CASSPDRVPGNTIYF. The CDR3 DNA reads TGTGCCAGCTCACCGGACAGGGTACCTGGAAACACCATATATTTT. Full variable domain (remainder filled in from reference TRBV18 and TRBJ1-3): NAGVMQNPRHLVRRRGQEARLRCSPMKGHSHVYWYRQLPEEGLKFMVYLQKENIIDESGMPKERFSAEFPKEGPSILRIQQVVRGDSAAYFCASSPDRVPGNTIYFGEGSWLTVV.

This clone was found once. The genes are TRBV9 and TRBJ1-3; D uncertain. The germline V and J ends were trimmed by 0 bases and 0 bases, with 10 bases remaining between them. Germline V gives CDR1 SGDLS, CDR2 YYNGEE. The CDR3 is 16 residues long. The CDR3 loop reads CASSVEGTYSGNTIYF. The DNA for the CDR3 is TGTGCCAGCAGCGTAGAAGGCACGTACTCTGGAAACACCATATATTTT.

The chain joins TRBV2 to TRBJ2-2; TRBD1 might be the D (6 bases). The CDR3 loop spans 14 amino acids. Between the trimmed V and J ends, which lost 7 bases and 4 bases, there was a span of 13 bases. Germline V gives CDR1 SNHLY, CDR2 FYNNEI. CDR3 amino acids: CASTSRTATGELFF. In nucleotides, the CDR3 is TGTGCCAGCACGAGTCGGACAGCCACCGGGGAGCTGTTTTTT.

The J gene is TRBJ1-2, the V gene TRBV15, with D hard to call. With 2 bases removed from V and 4 bases from J, the gap between germline ends came to 5 bases. Germline CDR1 is LNHNV and CDR2 is YYDKDF (reference sequence). The CDR3 spans 12 residues. The CDR3 sequence: CATSRTTYGYTF. CDR3 nucleotides: TGTGCCACCAGCAGAACAACCTATGGCTACACCTTC. The full variable domain, in which reference TRBV15 and TRBJ1-2 provide the parts outside the CDR3, is DAMVIQNPRYQVTQFGKPVTLSCSQTLNHNVMYWYQQKSSQAPKLLFHYYDKDFNNEADTPDNFQSRRPNTSFCFLDIRSPGLGDTAMYLCATSRTTYGYTFGSGTRLTVV.

The chain combines TRBV9 with TRBJ2-1; no clear D. This CDR3 contains 15 residues. Germline V gives CDR1 SGDLS, CDR2 YYNGEE. Trimming took 3 bases from V and 0 from J, leaving 10 bases between them. The CDR3 DNA sequence: TGTGCCAGCAGCGAGACGTTCAGCTCCTACAATGAGCAGTTCTTC. It specifies CASSETFSSYNEQFF.

The rearrangement links TRBV28 to TRBJ1-4; possibly TRBD1 for D (5 bases). The germline V gene has CDR1 MDHEN and CDR2 SYDVKM. The CDR3 extends over 15 amino acids. Trimming took 6 bases from V and 10 from J, leaving 21 bases between them. Here the CDR3 reads CASSQSQGGRGKLFF. CDR3 DNA: TGTGCCAGCAGCCAATCGCAGGGCGGGCGGGGAAAACTGTTTTTT.

This chain connects TRBV9 to TRBJ1-4; tentatively, D is TRBD1 (5 bases). V lost 0 bases and J 8 bases, leaving 14 bases between the germline ends. Germline V lookup: CDR1 SGDLS, CDR2 YYNGEE. The CDR3 sequence is 15 residues long. The CDR3 loop reads CASSVGGAAWEKLFF. CDR3 nucleotides: TGTGCCAGCAGCGTAGGTGGGGCGGCATGGGAAAAACTGTTTTTT.

This clone was seen a handful of times. The chain recombines TRBV7-8 with TRBJ2-5; TRBD2 matches 7 bases. The CDR3 spans 14 residues. The ends lost 7 bases at V and 2 bases at J; junction bases unmatched: 7. The germline V gene has CDR1 SGHVS and CDR2 FQNEAQ. The DNA for the CDR3 is TGTGCCAGCACCCCTGGGAGGGTTCAAGAGACCCAGTACTTC. This sequence encodes CASTPGRVQETQYF.

This chain connects TRBV19 to TRBJ2-1; TRBD2 aligns across 8 bases. V lost 3 bases and J lost 1; bases outside the gene matches: 5. The CDR3 covers 16 residues. Germline V gives CDR1 LNHDA, CDR2 SQIVND (reference sequence). The CDR3 DNA reads TGTGCCAGTAGTATCCCGACTAGCGCGTCCTACAATGAGCAGTTCTTC. Protein product: CASSIPTSASYNEQFF.

The chain has TRBV11-2 and TRBJ2-5, with D maybe TRBD1 (5 bases). Trimming pared 2 bases from V and 5 bases from J, leaving 12 bases between. The CDR3 covers 14 residues. Germline assignment: CDR1 SGHAT and CDR2 FQNNGV. As DNA, the CDR3 is TGTGCCAGCAGCTTACAGGGTCGAGAGGAGACCCAGTACTTC. Amino acids: CASSLQGREETQYF.

The J gene is TRBJ2-3, the V gene TRBV2; 10 nucleotides line up with TRBD2. Germline trimming cut 8 bases from V and 0 bases from J; bases unmatched to any gene: 5. Germline CDR1 and CDR2: SNHLY and FYNNEI. The CDR3 extends over 15 amino acids. CDR3 coding DNA: TGTGCCAGCTCGCCTAGCGGGGGAAGCACAGATACGCAGTATTTT. This translates into CASSPSGGSTDTQYF.

This chain connects TRBV5-1 to TRBJ2-1; a possible D gene is TRBD2 (5 bases). V lost 7 bases and J lost 4, with 18 bases in between. CDR3 length: 15 residues. The V gene's germline CDR1 is SGHRS and CDR2 YFSETQ. CDR3 protein: CASQPKRGSYNEQFF. The CDR3 bases are TGCGCCAGCCAACCGAAACGGGGTTCGTACAATGAGCAGTTCTTC.

This chain links TRBV5-1 with TRBJ2-3; 12 nucleotides agree with TRBD2. The CDR3 totals 17 residues. Losses at the gene ends were 4 bases for V and 2 bases for J; bases not matched to a gene: 8. CDR1 is SGHRS and CDR2 is YFSETQ in the germline V gene. CDR3 nucleotide sequence: TGCGCCAGCAGCGAAGGACTAGCGGGGCTCCTCACAGATACGCAGTATTTT. Its protein is CASSEGLAGLLTDTQYF.

This rearrangement joins TRBV6-5 to TRBJ2-3, with 7 bases aligning to TRBD2. CDR1 and CDR2 (germline): MNHEY, SVGAGI. Trimming removed 4 bases from V and 1 base from J; junction bases left unmatched: 5. The CDR3 runs 15 residues. The CDR3 DNA is TGTGCCAGCAGTTTCGGACTAGTTGGCACAGATACGCAGTATTTT. Translated: CASSFGLVGTDTQYF.

This clone was found once. This chain connects TRBV18 to TRBJ1-2; TRBD1 matches at 8 bases. This CDR3 has 15 amino acids. CDR1 and CDR2 from the germline V gene are KGHSH and LQKENI. The V gene end was trimmed by 3 bases and the J gene end by 3 bases; junction bases not matched to a gene: 6. CDR3 DNA: TGTGCCAGCTCACCCGGACAGGGTGAGGACTATGGCTACACCTTC. This translates into CASSPGQGEDYGYTF.

The chain recombines TRBV6-6 with TRBJ2-1; a possible D gene is TRBD2 (7 bases). V lost 0 bases and J lost 4, with 10 bases in between. Germline V gene lookup returns CDR1 MNHNY and CDR2 SVGAGI (reference sequence). The CDR3 loop spans 15 amino acids. As DNA, the CDR3 is TGTGCCAGCAGTTACTCGGGAGGGGGATACAATGAGCAGTTCTTC. Its protein product is CASSYSGGGYNEQFF.

The chain joins TRBV9 to TRBJ2-2, with D perhaps TRBD1 (5 bases). V lost 6 bases, J lost 1 base, and 13 bases lay in between. Per the germline V gene, CDR1 is SGDLS and CDR2 is YYNGEE. The CDR3 sequence is 15 residues long. DNA of the CDR3: TGTGCCAGCACATTTGGCAGGGTGAACACCGGGGAGCTGTTTTTT. It is translated as CASTFGRVNTGELFF.

This chain uses TRBV14 with TRBJ1-4; 8 nucleotides line up with TRBD1. V lost 4 bases and J lost 3; bases outside the gene matches: 4. Germline lookup yields CDR1 SGHDN and CDR2 FVKESK. This CDR3 is built from 15 residues. The CDR3 nucleotides are TGTGCCAGCAGCCGGCAGACAGGGGCTAATGAAAAACTGTTTTTT. It codes for CASSRQTGANEKLFF.

V and J are TRBV6-1 and TRBJ2-5; 7 positions agree with TRBD2. With 0 bases clipped from V and 2 bases from J, the junction kept 6 bases outside the gene matches. This CDR3 region has 16 residues. The germline V gene encodes CDR1 MNHNS and CDR2 SASEGT. CDR3 amino acids: CASSEARSAGQETQYF. The DNA of the CDR3 is TGTGCCAGCAGTGAAGCGAGATCAGCGGGACAAGAGACCCAGTACTTC.

This clone showed up just once. The gene calls are TRBV9 and TRBJ2-1, with 7 bases that match TRBD2. Germline CDR1 reads SGDLS; CDR2 reads YYNGEE. V dropped 4 bases and J dropped 6; count of bases not matched to a gene: 13. This CDR3 region has 16 residues. DNA of the CDR3: TGTGCCAGCAGCCGTCAAGGGCGGGAGTACTTCAATGAGCAGTTCTTC. Amino acids: CASSRQGREYFNEQFF.